One and the same sample provided the 10 T cell receptor beta chains below, sequenced in a study of blood T cell repertoires in COVID-19. Sequencing used immunoSEQ multiplex PCR; TCRdb keeps in-frame clones, though not all of them. Among some 240,000 clones listed, roughly 90% were seen once. The sequencing input was peripheral blood. These receptors came from a man aged 60 to 75 who had recovered from COVID-19.

The genes are TRBV6-5 and TRBJ1-2; D is unclear. Trimming cost V 10 bases and J 7 bases, with 13 bases left between them. The length of the CDR3 is 11 residues. From germline, CDR1 is MNHEY and CDR2 SVGAGI. CDR3: CATMREGGYTF. The CDR3 DNA reads as TGTGCCACAATGCGGGAGGGTGGCTACACCTTC.

This chain connects TRBV6-6 to TRBJ2-6; D is unresolved. The CDR3 length is 14 residues. Trimming removed 7 bases from V and 0 bases from J, with 7 bases in between. Looked up from germline, CDR1 is MNHNY and CDR2 is SVGAGI (reference sequence). CDR3 in amino acids: CASMRNSGANVLTF. The CDR3 region has the DNA TGTGCCAGCATGCGGAACTCTGGGGCCAACGTCCTGACTTTC.

V is TRBV18 and J is TRBJ1-2; D gene unclear. Per the germline V gene, CDR1 is KGHSH and CDR2 is LQKENI. There are 14 residues in the CDR3. With 3 bases removed from V and 3 bases from J, the gap between germline ends came to 11 bases. CDR3 in DNA: TGTGCCAGCTCACCGAGCCAGGCCGACTATGGCTACACCTTC. Amino acids: CASSPSQADYGYTF.

This clone was detected a few times. V usage is TRBV4-1 and J usage is TRBJ2-7; TRBD2 matches at 13 bases. CDR3 size: 16 residues. Trimming took 4 bases from V and 5 from J; bases not matched to a gene: 8. Germline V gene sequence: CDR1 MGHRA, CDR2 YSYEKL. The CDR3 loop is CASSLGTSGIKDEQYF. For the CDR3, the DNA is TGCGCCAGCAGCCTAGGGACTAGCGGGATAAAGGACGAGCAGTACTTC.

The genes are TRBV18 and TRBJ2-7; perhaps TRBD2 as D (6 bases). This CDR3 is 17 amino acids long. Trimming pared 3 bases from V and 0 bases from J, leaving 18 bases between. The V gene's germline CDR1 is KGHSH and CDR2 LQKENI. CDR3 DNA: TGTGCCAGCTCACCTTCCCGGGAGAGGACGTACTCCTACGAGCAGTACTTC. It is translated as CASSPSRERTYSYEQYF.

The J gene is TRBJ1-1, the V gene TRBV29-1, with D maybe TRBD1 (5 bases). The V and J ends lost 1 base and 0 bases respectively, with 9 bases between them. CDR3 length: 14 amino acids. CDR1 and CDR2 (germline): SQVTM, ANQGSEA. As DNA, the CDR3 is TGCAGCGTTGAAGTTCCCAGGGTGAACACTGAAGCTTTCTTT. It encodes CSVEVPRVNTEAFF.

This clone was counted once. This chain links TRBV28 with TRBJ2-4; the D is unclear. Germline CDR1 and CDR2: MDHEN and SYDVKM. V was shortened by 6 bases and J by 0 bases, with 6 bases between the two germline ends. The CDR3 is 13 amino acids. CDR3 sequence (DNA): TGTGCCAGCAGAGAGCTAGCCAAAAACATTCAGTACTTC. It is translated as CASRELAKNIQYF.

This clone was counted only a few times. This chain links TRBV3-1 (or the pseudogene TRBV3-2) with TRBJ2-1; D ambiguous. The CDR3 totals 14 residues. V was trimmed by 6 bases and J by 2 bases, leaving 11 bases between them. The germline V gene has CDR1 LGHDT and CDR2 YNNKEL (reference sequence). The CDR3 protein is CASSREAPYNEQFF. As DNA, the CDR3 is TGTGCCAGCAGTCGAGAGGCTCCCTACAATGAGCAGTTCTTC.

The chain links TRBV18 to TRBJ1-2; TRBD1 agrees at 7 bases. Germline loops: CDR1 KGHSH, CDR2 LQKENI. V shed 6 bases and J 0 bases; nucleotides not matched to a gene: 4. This CDR3 spans 14 amino acids. This CDR3 is CASSRQGANYGYTF. For the CDR3, the DNA is TGTGCCAGCTCCCGACAGGGAGCTAACTATGGCTACACCTTC.

This chain joins TRBV20-1 and TRBJ2-7, with D maybe TRBD2 (6 bases). CDR3 length: 15 amino acids. Germline CDR1 DFQATT, CDR2 SNEGSKA (reference sequence). Trimming cost V 3 bases and J 4 bases, with 19 bases left between them. CDR3 DNA: TGCAGTGCTAGTCCCTCCCCGGGAGTTCGGTACGAGCAGTACTTC. This sequence encodes CSASPSPGVRYEQYF.